This T cell receptor (beta chain) was sequenced in a study of blood T cell repertoires in COVID-19. Study overall: Sample material is recorded as cDNA or gDNA derived from T cells, B-cell-depleted T cells, or PBMCs.

This clone was seen a handful of times. Enrollees, about 18 to 100 years old, lived in approximately 25 US areas. Participants were placed into cohorts based on the clinical history they reported. Looked up from germline, CDR1 is SGDLS and CDR2 is YYNGEE. The CDR3 extends over 13 amino acids. Trimming removed 4 bases at V and 3 bases at J, with 8 bases between. Assay used: immunoSEQ multiplex PCR; TCRdb lists only in-frame clones, some missing. This table holds 200,000 to 250,000 clones, about nine tenths found once. The source material was PBMCs or T cells enriched from blood (not recorded which). This chain links TRBV9 with TRBJ1-5, with unresolved D. The TCR comes from a man aged 18 to 29 with acute COVID-19. DNA for the CDR3: TGTGCCAGCAGCAGCGTCCCCAATCAGCCCCAGCATTTT. It codes for CASSSVPNQPQHF.